The rows below give T cell receptor beta chains drawn from one sample of a study of OX40 agonist ivuxolimab in advanced cancers. Some clones are missing from TCRdb's copy, which holds only in-frame ones; the method was immunoSEQ multiplex PCR. This table has about 69,000 clones, roughly 87% appearing once. The sequencing used CD4+ or CD8+ T cells sorted from blood, collected in a trial of the OX40 agonist ivuxolimab. These receptors were collected from an adult with an advanced solid tumor such as melanoma, head and neck, liver or kidney cancer. CDR3s include the opening cysteine and the closing phenylalanine or tryptophan. D genes are given only for firm matches. Size is omitted from some rows. Given values are once, few, many or a class for expanded clones.

J gene: TRBJ1-3
V gene: TRBV30
D gene: -
clone size: -
CDR3 protein: CAWRQSGNTIYF
CDR3 DNA: TGTGCCTGGAGGCAATCTGGAAACACCATATATTTT

J gene: TRBJ2-1
V gene: TRBV9
D gene: TRBD2
clone size: -
CDR3 protein: CASSPRGDRAGYNEQFF
CDR3 DNA: TGTGCCAGCAGCCCGCGGGGGGACCGAGCAGGCTACAATGAGCAGTTCTTC

J gene: TRBJ1-1
V gene: TRBV28
D gene: TRBD1
clone size: -
CDR3 protein: CASSHLRGSNTEAFF
CDR3 DNA: TGTGCCAGCAGTCATCTCAGGGGGTCGAACACTGAAGCTTTCTTT

J gene: TRBJ1-4
V gene: TRBV6-1
D gene: -
clone size: -
CDR3 protein: CASSEYPERGKLFF
CDR3 DNA: TGTGCCAGCAGTGAATATCCGGAGCGTGGAAAACTGTTTTTT

J gene: TRBJ2-1
V gene: TRBV5-1
D gene: -
clone size: -
CDR3 protein: CASSLLGRGNDEQFF
CDR3 DNA: TGCGCCAGCAGCTTGCTGGGACGGGGTAACGATGAGCAGTTCTTC

J gene: TRBJ1-1
V gene: TRBV6-5
D gene: -
clone size: -
CDR3 protein: CASSFQGTEAFF
CDR3 DNA: TGTGCCAGCAGTTTTCAGGGCACTGAAGCTTTCTTT

J gene: TRBJ2-5
V gene: TRBV21-1
D gene: -
clone size: -
CDR3 protein: CASRQREGIGSETQYF
CDR3 DNA: TGTGCCAGCAGACAAAGGGAGGGGATAGGAAGCGAGACCCAGTACTTC

J gene: TRBJ1-1
V gene: TRBV28
D gene: -
clone size: -
CDR3 protein: CACGGAAEGNTEAFF
CDR3 DNA: TGTGCCTGCGGAGGGGCGGCGGAAGGCAACACTGAAGCTTTCTTT

J gene: TRBJ1-1
V gene: TRBV11-2
D gene: -
clone size: -
CDR3 protein: CASSRTLNTEAFF
CDR3 DNA: TGTGCCAGCAGTCGAACTTTGAACACTGAAGCTTTCTTT

J gene: TRBJ1-1
V gene: TRBV6-5
D gene: -
clone size: -
CDR3 protein: CASRPLSTAWTEAFF
CDR3 DNA: TGTGCCAGCAGGCCACTTTCGACGGCTTGGACTGAAGCTTTCTTT

J gene: TRBJ1-2
V gene: TRBV28
D gene: TRBD1
clone size: -
CDR3 protein: CASRKTGVYGYTF
CDR3 DNA: TGTGCCAGCAGAAAGACAGGGGTCTATGGCTACACCTTC

J gene: TRBJ1-1
V gene: TRBV27
D gene: -
clone size: -
CDR3 protein: CASSFSRGGMNTEAFF
CDR3 DNA: TGTGCCAGCAGTTTTTCCAGGGGTGGGATGAACACTGAAGCTTTCTTT

J gene: TRBJ1-4
V gene: TRBV28
D gene: -
clone size: -
CDR3 protein: CASSQGGGSSEKLFF
CDR3 DNA: TGTGCCAGCAGTCAAGGGGGTGGCTCCAGTGAAAAACTGTTTTTT

J gene: TRBJ2-5
V gene: TRBV28
D gene: TRBD2
clone size: -
CDR3 protein: CASSLRKREGQETQYF
CDR3 DNA: TGTGCCAGCAGTTTGAGAAAGCGGGAGGGCCAGGAGACCCAGTACTTC

J gene: TRBJ1-2
V gene: TRBV6-6
D gene: -
clone size: -
CDR3 protein: CASTKNRVGYTF
CDR3 DNA: TGTGCCAGCACCAAGAACAGGGTTGGCTACACCTTC

J gene: TRBJ2-2
V gene: TRBV5-4
D gene: -
clone size: -
CDR3 protein: CASSSGTLLTGELFF
CDR3 DNA: TGTGCCAGCAGCTCCGGGACACTACTCACCGGGGAGCTGTTTTTT

J gene: TRBJ2-1
V gene: TRBV27
D gene: -
clone size: -
CDR3 protein: CASSLGGANRYNEQFF
CDR3 DNA: TGTGCCAGCAGTTTGGGGGGGGCGAACCGATACAATGAGCAGTTCTTC

J gene: TRBJ1-4
V gene: TRBV28
D gene: -
clone size: -
CDR3 protein: CASRPPNEKLFF
CDR3 DNA: TGTGCCAGCAGGCCCCCCAATGAAAAACTGTTTTTT

J gene: TRBJ1-5
V gene: TRBV19
D gene: -
clone size: -
CDR3 protein: CASSTQGGQPQHF
CDR3 DNA: TGTGCCAGTAGTACTCAGGGAGGACAGCCCCAGCATTTT

J gene: TRBJ1-1
V gene: TRBV27
D gene: -
clone size: -
CDR3 protein: CASSLRSNTEAFF
CDR3 DNA: TGTGCCAGCAGTTTACGGTCGAACACTGAAGCTTTCTTT

J gene: TRBJ1-6
V gene: TRBV6-5
D gene: -
clone size: -
CDR3 protein: CASRADRSYNSPLHF
CDR3 DNA: TGTGCCAGCAGAGCGGACCGGTCCTATAATTCACCCCTCCACTTT

J gene: TRBJ2-7
V gene: TRBV7-2
D gene: -
clone size: -
CDR3 protein: CASSLGGESSYEQYF
CDR3 DNA: TGTGCCAGCAGCTTAGGAGGGGAGAGCTCCTACGAGCAGTACTTC

J gene: TRBJ1-3
V gene: TRBV6-5
D gene: -
clone size: -
CDR3 protein: CASKFYGTSGNTIYF
CDR3 DNA: TGTGCCAGCAAATTTTACGGGACATCTGGAAACACCATATATTTT

J gene: TRBJ2-1
V gene: TRBV28
D gene: TRBD1
clone size: -
CDR3 protein: CASSRTGSSYNEQFF
CDR3 DNA: TGTGCCAGCAGTCGGACAGGGAGCTCCTACAATGAGCAGTTCTTC

J gene: TRBJ1-4
V gene: TRBV5-4
D gene: -
clone size: -
CDR3 protein: CASSLSQGGGEKLFF
CDR3 DNA: TGTGCCAGCAGCTTATCTCAGGGTGGTGGTGAAAAACTGTTTTTT

J gene: TRBJ2-7
V gene: TRBV21-1
D gene: -
clone size: -
CDR3 protein: CASSKTDRAAYEQYF
CDR3 DNA: TGTGCCAGCAGCAAAACAGACAGGGCTGCCTACGAGCAGTACTTC

J gene: TRBJ2-3
V gene: TRBV11-3
D gene: -
clone size: -
CDR3 protein: CASSLGQGRADTQYF
CDR3 DNA: TGTGCCAGCAGCTTGGGGCAGGGCAGGGCAGATACGCAGTATTTT

J gene: TRBJ1-2
V gene: TRBV9
D gene: TRBD1
clone size: -
CDR3 protein: CASSIRGQGASGYTF
CDR3 DNA: TGTGCCAGCAGCATAAGGGGGCAGGGGGCGAGTGGCTACACCTTC

J gene: TRBJ2-2
V gene: TRBV28
D gene: -
clone size: -
CDR3 protein: CASSSENTGELFF
CDR3 DNA: TGTGCCAGCAGTTCCGAAAACACCGGGGAGCTGTTTTTT

J gene: TRBJ1-2
V gene: TRBV7-2
D gene: -
clone size: -
CDR3 protein: CASSSNGRTNYGYTF
CDR3 DNA: TGTGCCAGCAGCTCCAATGGACGGACTAACTATGGCTACACCTTC

J gene: TRBJ1-6
V gene: TRBV7-2
D gene: TRBD1
clone size: -
CDR3 protein: CASSSPTGYNSPLHF
CDR3 DNA: TGTGCCAGCAGCTCCCCGACAGGGTACAATTCACCCCTCCACTTT

J gene: TRBJ2-2
V gene: TRBV30
D gene: -
clone size: -
CDR3 protein: CAGFTTGELFF
CDR3 DNA: TGTGCCGGATTCACCACCGGGGAGCTGTTTTTT

J gene: TRBJ2-2
V gene: TRBV11-2
D gene: TRBD2
clone size: -
CDR3 protein: CGTQRATSGINTGELFF
CDR3 DNA: TGTGGCACCCAAAGGGCCACTAGCGGGATAAACACCGGGGAGCTGTTTTTT

J gene: TRBJ1-2
V gene: TRBV5-4
D gene: -
clone size: few
CDR3 protein: CASSLAVRAYGYTF
CDR3 DNA: TGTGCCAGCAGCTTGGCCGTCAGGGCCTATGGCTACACCTTC

J gene: TRBJ1-5
V gene: TRBV6-1
D gene: TRBD1
clone size: -
CDR3 protein: CASGQGLNQPQHF
CDR3 DNA: TGTGCCAGCGGACAGGGTCTCAATCAGCCCCAGCATTTT

J gene: TRBJ2-5
V gene: TRBV7-2
D gene: -
clone size: -
CDR3 protein: CASSPPQFGETQYF
CDR3 DNA: TGTGCCAGCAGCCCGCCCCAGTTTGGGGAGACCCAGTACTTC

J gene: TRBJ2-2
V gene: TRBV6-4
D gene: TRBD2
clone size: -
CDR3 protein: CASSSGIGELFF
CDR3 DNA: TGTGCCAGCAGTAGCGGGATAGGGGAGCTGTTTTTT

J gene: TRBJ2-7
V gene: TRBV7-9
D gene: -
clone size: -
CDR3 protein: CASSSLSHSYEQYF
CDR3 DNA: TGTGCCAGCAGCTCCCTGAGCCACTCCTACGAGCAGTACTTC

J gene: TRBJ2-5
V gene: TRBV28
D gene: TRBD2
clone size: -
CDR3 protein: CASSLWISGTQETQYF
CDR3 DNA: TGTGCCAGCAGTTTATGGATTAGCGGGACTCAAGAGACCCAGTACTTC

J gene: TRBJ2-7
V gene: TRBV11-2
D gene: -
clone size: -
CDR3 protein: CASSTRDSPKLYEQYF
CDR3 DNA: TGTGCCAGCAGCACGCGGGACAGTCCTAAACTCTACGAGCAGTACTTC

J gene: TRBJ2-7
V gene: TRBV5-4
D gene: -
clone size: -
CDR3 protein: CASSLDLGQSPYEQYF
CDR3 DNA: TGTGCCAGCAGCTTGGACCTGGGGCAGTCCCCTTACGAGCAGTACTTC

J gene: TRBJ1-1
V gene: TRBV6-5
D gene: -
clone size: -
CDR3 protein: CASSSGDTEAFF
CDR3 DNA: TGTGCCAGCAGTTCAGGGGACACTGAAGCTTTCTTT

J gene: TRBJ2-3
V gene: TRBV29-1
D gene: -
clone size: -
CDR3 protein: CSVVVTGTDTQYF
CDR3 DNA: TGCAGCGTTGTCGTTACGGGCACAGATACGCAGTATTTT

J gene: TRBJ2-3
V gene: TRBV11-3
D gene: TRBD2
clone size: -
CDR3 protein: CASRPGSSGRTNTDTQYF
CDR3 DNA: TGTGCCAGCAGACCCGGTTCTAGCGGGAGGACGAACACAGATACGCAGTATTTT

J gene: TRBJ1-3
V gene: TRBV6-6
D gene: -
clone size: -
CDR3 protein: CASSYSPGAGGNTIYF
CDR3 DNA: TGTGCCAGCAGTTACTCCCCAGGGGCGGGTGGAAACACCATATATTTT

J gene: TRBJ1-3
V gene: TRBV7-2
D gene: TRBD1
clone size: -
CDR3 protein: CASSQGVGSGNTIYF
CDR3 DNA: TGTGCCAGCAGCCAGGGGGTCGGCTCTGGAAACACCATATATTTT

J gene: TRBJ2-1
V gene: TRBV11-3
D gene: -
clone size: -
CDR3 protein: CASSLETDNEQFF
CDR3 DNA: TGTGCCAGCAGCTTAGAGACCGACAATGAGCAGTTCTTC

J gene: TRBJ1-5
V gene: TRBV28
D gene: -
clone size: -
CDR3 protein: CASSSVTDSSAQHF
CDR3 DNA: TGTGCCAGCAGTTCAGTAACCGACAGTAGTGCCCAGCATTTT

J gene: TRBJ2-7
V gene: TRBV7-2
D gene: -
clone size: -
CDR3 protein: CASSSRTYEQYF
CDR3 DNA: TGTGCCAGCAGCTCCCGGACCTACGAGCAGTACTTC

J gene: TRBJ2-5
V gene: TRBV27
D gene: TRBD2
clone size: -
CDR3 protein: CASSFNAPGLAGGETQYF
CDR3 DNA: TGTGCCAGCAGTTTCAACGCACCGGGACTAGCGGGAGGAGAGACCCAGTACTTC

J gene: TRBJ2-7
V gene: TRBV7-2
D gene: -
clone size: once
CDR3 protein: CASSFWTVSYEQYF
CDR3 DNA: TGTGCCAGCAGCTTTTGGACAGTCTCCTACGAGCAGTACTTC

J gene: TRBJ2-7
V gene: TRBV5-1
D gene: TRBD1
clone size: -
CDR3 protein: CASSGQGYEQYF
CDR3 DNA: TGCGCCAGCAGCGGACAGGGCTACGAGCAGTACTTC

J gene: TRBJ2-7
V gene: TRBV11-2
D gene: TRBD1
clone size: -
CDR3 protein: CASSSTGDRPYEQYF
CDR3 DNA: TGTGCCAGCAGCTCAACAGGGGACCGACCCTACGAGCAGTACTTC

J gene: TRBJ2-7
V gene: TRBV19
D gene: -
clone size: -
CDR3 protein: CASSEQGHEQYF
CDR3 DNA: TGTGCCAGTAGTGAGCAGGGGCACGAGCAGTACTTC

J gene: TRBJ2-5
V gene: TRBV11-1
D gene: -
clone size: -
CDR3 protein: CASSYLGTQYF
CDR3 DNA: TGTGCCAGCAGCTACCTGGGGACCCAGTACTTC

J gene: TRBJ2-7
V gene: TRBV5-1
D gene: -
clone size: -
CDR3 protein: CASSAAPSSYEQYF
CDR3 DNA: TGCGCCAGCAGCGCGGCTCCTAGCTCCTACGAGCAGTACTTC

J gene: TRBJ1-1
V gene: TRBV7-8
D gene: TRBD1
clone size: -
CDR3 protein: CASSRGPAGGLNTEAFF
CDR3 DNA: TGTGCCAGCAGCCGCGGGCCGGCAGGGGGCCTGAACACTGAAGCTTTCTTT

J gene: TRBJ2-2
V gene: TRBV27
D gene: TRBD2
clone size: -
CDR3 protein: CASSFGTTNTGELFF
CDR3 DNA: TGTGCCAGCAGTTTCGGGACTACGAACACCGGGGAGCTGTTTTTT

J gene: TRBJ2-2
V gene: TRBV30
D gene: -
clone size: -
CDR3 protein: CAWSRRELFF
CDR3 DNA: TGTGCCTGGAGTCGCCGGGAGCTGTTTTTT